Below, 19 T cell receptor beta chains from the same sample are listed, as sequenced in a study of shared clonotypes between healthy human individuals. Generated by immunoSEQ multiplex PCR, the TCRdb table keeps only in-frame clones and is missing some. The sample lists over a million clones, roughly 70% occurring once. Sequences were obtained from memory CD4+ T cells sorted from blood. The sample's subset: CD45RA-negative fraction. The source is a man aged 18 to 30 in good health.

The CDR3 sequence is CASSTGLTSGHEQYF. As DNA, the CDR3 is TGTGCCAGCAGCACGGGACTTACCTCGGGGCACGAGCAGTACTTC. The J gene is TRBJ2-7, the V gene TRBV11-2, with D maybe TRBD2 (6 bases). CDR1 SGHAT and CDR2 FQNNGV come from the germline V gene. The CDR3 totals 15 residues. V was shortened by 5 bases and J by 5 bases, with 19 bases between the two germline ends. Based on the CDR3 plus reference TRBV11-2 and TRBJ2-7, the full variable domain is EAGVAQSPRYKIIEKRQSVAFWCNPISGHATLYWYQQILGQGPKLLIQFQNNGVVDDSQLPKDRFSAERLKGVDSTLKIQPAKLEDSAVYLCASSTGLTSGHEQYFGPGTRLTVT.

This sequence joins TRBV4-1 and TRBJ2-1; 10 bases are shared with TRBD2. The CDR3 covers 15 residues. V trimming: 3 bases; J trimming: 7 bases; junction bases outside the gene matches: 6. The V gene's germline CDR1 is MGHRA and CDR2 YSYEKL. The CDR3 nucleotides are TGCGCCAGCAGCCAGGGTAGCGGGGGGCTGAATGAGCAGTTCTTC. Its protein product is CASSQGSGGLNEQFF.

The chain recombines TRBV30 with TRBJ1-1, with D tentatively TRBD1 (6 bases). CDR3 size: 12 residues. V gave up 7 bases and J gave up 1 base, with 10 bases separating them. From germline, CDR1 is GTSNPN and CDR2 SVGIG (reference sequence). CDR3 in amino acids: CASDRGNTEAFF. The DNA of the CDR3 is TGTGCCTCGGACAGAGGGAACACTGAAGCTTTCTTT. Supplemented by reference TRBV30 and TRBJ1-1, the full variable domain reads SQTIHQWPATLVQPVGSPLSLECTVEGTSNPNLYWYRQAAGRGLQLLFYSVGIGQISSEVPQNLSASRPQDRQFILSSKKLLLSDSGFYLCASDRGNTEAFFGQGTRLTVV.

The rearrangement joins TRBV6-6 to TRBJ1-4; the D is unclear. Germline loops: CDR1 MNHNY, CDR2 SVGAGI (reference sequence). The CDR3 contains 14 residues. Trimming shortened V by 2 bases and J by 8 bases, and 12 bases separated the two germline ends. CDR3: CASSYPTEGEKLFF. The DNA of the CDR3 is TGTGCCAGCAGTTACCCCACAGAAGGAGAAAAACTGTTTTTT.

The chain links TRBV2 to TRBJ2-3, with TRBD2 as a possible D gene (7 bases). Trimming removed 6 bases from V and 4 bases from J, with 20 bases in between. The germline V gene has CDR1 SNHLY and CDR2 FYNNEI. The CDR3 is 16 amino acids. The CDR3 nucleotides are TGTGCCAGCAGGAACCACCGGGGGGCGCGAGCAGATACGCAGTATTTT. Its translation: CASRNHRGARADTQYF. The full variable domain, with the rest looked up from reference TRBV2 and TRBJ2-3, is EPEVTQTPSHQVTQMGQEVILRCVPISNHLYFYWYRQILGQKVEFLVSFYNNEISEKSEIFDDQFSVERPDGSNFTLKIRSTKLEDSAMYFCASRNHRGARADTQYFGPGTRLTVL.

This clone occurred a few times. CDR3 nucleotide sequence: TGTGCCAGCAGCAGGAGTAACCCTCAGTACGAGCAGTACTTC. Amino acids: CASSRSNPQYEQYF. This chain joins TRBV21-1 and TRBJ2-7; the table's D call TRBD2 went unverified against the DNA. TRBV21-1 is a pseudogene segment. This CDR3 comprises 14 residues.

The chain is built from TRBV12-5 and TRBJ1-2; possible D gene TRBD1, 5 bases. The V gene lost 0 bases and the J gene lost 0 bases, with 11 bases spanning the gap. The CDR3 sequence is 16 residues long. Germline V gives CDR1 LGHNT, CDR2 FRNRAP. CDR3 nucleotide sequence: TGTGCTAGTGGTTTGGTAGCGGGGGTCACTAACTATGGCTACACCTTC. It is translated as CASGLVAGVTNYGYTF. Complete variable domain (other parts from reference TRBV12-5 and TRBJ1-2): DARVTQTPRHKVTEMGQEVTMRCQPILGHNTVFWYRQTMMQGLELLAYFRNRAPLDDSGMPKDRFSAEMPDATLATLKIQPSEPRDSAVYFCASGLVAGVTNYGYTFGSGTRLTVV.

The chain couples TRBV18 to TRBJ1-3, with D perhaps matching TRBD1 (6 bases). V was trimmed by 3 bases and J by 4 bases, leaving 19 bases between them. Germline V gene sequence: CDR1 KGHSH, CDR2 LQKENI. The CDR3 is 17 residues long. CDR3 protein: CASSPLGGGRNGNTIYF. The CDR3 region has the DNA TGTGCCAGCTCACCCTTAGGAGGGGGAAGAAACGGAAACACCATATATTTT.

The chain carries TRBV5-1 and TRBJ2-5; D not certain. Germline V gene sequence: CDR1 SGHRS, CDR2 YFSETQ. The CDR3 is 13 amino acids. The ends were cut back, 1 base at V and 5 bases at J, with 9 bases in the middle. DNA for the CDR3: TGCGCCAGCAGCTTGAATCTCGGGGAGACCCAGTACTTC. The encoded protein is CASSLNLGETQYF.

This chain joins TRBV30 and TRBJ2-3, with 10 positions matching TRBD2. Looked up from germline, CDR1 is GTSNPN and CDR2 is SVGIG (reference sequence). This CDR3 is built from 15 residues. Trimming at V came to 3 bases and at J to 2 bases, leaving 5 bases not matched to a gene. CDR3 DNA: TGTGCCTGGAGCGCCGGGACTAGCGTCACAGATACGCAGTATTTT. The encoded protein is CAWSAGTSVTDTQYF.

This clone has just a few counts. The chain carries TRBV2 and TRBJ1-6; TRBD1 aligns across 7 bases. CDR3 length: 14 residues. The junction had 3 bases not matched to a gene; V was cut back by 1 base and J by 9 bases. CDR1 is SNHLY, CDR2 FYNNEI, per germline. DNA for the CDR3: TGTGCCAGCAGTGAAGAACAGGGGAGTTCACCCCTCCACTTT. This gives the protein CASSEEQGSSPLHF.

This chain uses TRBV28 with TRBJ1-2; D remains ambiguous. Trimming stripped 4 bases from V and 4 bases from J, with 16 bases between. The CDR3 has 15 residues. CDR1 and CDR2 (germline): MDHEN, SYDVKM. CDR3 in DNA: TGTGCCAGCAGTTCTCAATTCGACGGCAGCTATGGCTACACCTTC. Translation: CASSSQFDGSYGYTF.

V is TRBV6-6 and J is TRBJ1-1, with 12 bases matching TRBD1. J lost 7 bases, V lost 7 bases, and 7 bases had no gene match. The CDR3 length is 14 residues. Germline V gives CDR1 MNHNY, CDR2 SVGAGI (reference sequence). The CDR3 region is CASTRDRGLFEAFF. CDR3 coding DNA: TGTGCCAGCACTCGGGACAGGGGGCTATTTGAAGCTTTCTTT.

The rearrangement links TRBV19 to TRBJ2-2; D uncertain. CDR3 length: 16 amino acids. CDR1 is LNHDA and CDR2 is SQIVND in the germline V gene (reference sequence). Trimming took 2 bases from V and 0 from J, leaving 10 bases between them. The CDR3 region has the DNA TGTGCCAGTAGTATAAAGGCGAGCGCGAACACCGGGGAGCTGTTTTTT. It codes for CASSIKASANTGELFF.

This clone was observed a single time. This chain connects TRBV18 to TRBJ1-2; D unresolved. This CDR3 is 13 amino acids long. The germline V gene has CDR1 KGHSH and CDR2 LQKENI. The V and J ends lost 3 bases and 8 bases respectively, with 13 bases between them. The CDR3 loop is CASSPAGVGGYTF. CDR3 DNA sequence: TGTGCCAGCTCACCCGCGGGTGTCGGAGGCTACACCTTC.

The chain joins TRBV7-3 to TRBJ2-1; D perhaps matches TRBD2 (5 bases). Deletions cut 4 bases from V and 4 bases from J, with 14 bases between. CDR1 and CDR2 from the germline V gene are SGHTA and FQGTGA. CDR3 length: 15 residues. CDR3 region: CASSSDGSGYNEQFF. The CDR3 nucleotides read TGTGCCAGCAGCTCCGACGGGTCGGGGTACAATGAGCAGTTCTTC.

This CDR3 reads CASRSQRGQSYNEQFF. CDR3 nucleotides: TGTGCCAGCAGGTCACAGCGGGGGCAGTCCTACAATGAGCAGTTCTTC. V gene TRBV28 combines with J gene TRBJ2-1; TRBD2 aligns across 8 bases. The CDR3 is 16 residues long. V lost 6 bases and J lost 1; bases outside the gene matches: 8. Per the germline V gene, CDR1 is MDHEN and CDR2 is SYDVKM.

The rearrangement uses TRBV5-1 and TRBJ2-7, with TRBD1 as a possible D gene (5 bases). Trimming removed 4 bases from V and 1 base from J, with 12 bases in between. The length of the CDR3 is 14 residues. CDR1 is SGHRS and CDR2 is YFSETQ in the germline V gene. The CDR3 is CASSRDSWSYEQYF. CDR3 nucleotides: TGCGCCAGCAGCCGAGACAGTTGGTCCTACGAGCAGTACTTC.

This clone has more than one count but fewer than ten. This CDR3 is also generated by other DNA sequences in the sample. The chain is built from TRBV30 and TRBJ1-5, with D possibly matching TRBD1 (5 bases). CDR3 length equals 13 residues. Trimming removed 3 bases at V and 1 base at J, with 7 bases between. The germline V gene encodes CDR1 GTSNPN and CDR2 SVGIG (reference sequence). DNA for the CDR3: TGTGCCTGGAGCGGGGGGAGCAATCAGCCCCAGCATTTT. Its translation is CAWSGGSNQPQHF. Filled out from reference TRBV30 and TRBJ1-5, the complete variable domain reads SQTIHQWPATLVQPVGSPLSLECTVEGTSNPNLYWYRQAAGRGLQLLFYSVGIGQISSEVPQNLSASRPQDRQFILSSKKLLLSDSGFYLCAWSGGSNQPQHFGDGTRLSIL.